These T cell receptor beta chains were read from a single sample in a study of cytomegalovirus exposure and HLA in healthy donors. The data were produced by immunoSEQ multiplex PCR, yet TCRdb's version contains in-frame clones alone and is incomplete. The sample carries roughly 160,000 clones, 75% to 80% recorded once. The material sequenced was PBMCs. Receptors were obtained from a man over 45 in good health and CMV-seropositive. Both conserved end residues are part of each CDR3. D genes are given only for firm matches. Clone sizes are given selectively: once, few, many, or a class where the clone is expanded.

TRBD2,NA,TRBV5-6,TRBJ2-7,TGTGCCAGCAGCTGGGCGACTAGCGGGGCGGCGGGCGAGCAGTACTTC,CASSWATSGAAGEQYF
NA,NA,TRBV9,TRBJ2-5,TGTGCCAGCAGCGTGAAGTCAGGGGAGACCCAGTACTTC,CASSVKSGETQYF
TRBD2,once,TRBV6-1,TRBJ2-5,TGTGCCAGCAGGCCCTGGGGACTAGCGGAAGAGACCCAGTACTTC,CASRPWGLAEETQYF
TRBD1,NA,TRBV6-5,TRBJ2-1,TGTGCCAGCAGGTCATCCGCTCCGGGACAGGGGTTCTTC,CASRSSAPGQGFF
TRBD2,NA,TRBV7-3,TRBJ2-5,TGTGCCAGCAGCTTGACTAGCGGGGGGACAGAGACCCAGTACTTC,CASSLTSGGTETQYF
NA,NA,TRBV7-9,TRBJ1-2,TGTGCCAGCAGCCCCGTCGGCAGGGATGCTGGCTACACCTTC,CASSPVGRDAGYTF
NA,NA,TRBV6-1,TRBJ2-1,TGTGCCAGCAGTGAAGCTCCAGGGGCAGGCGTATTCTTC,CASSEAPGAGVFF
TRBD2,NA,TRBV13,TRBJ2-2,TGTGCCAGCGGGCTAGCGGGGAACCCCGGGGAGCTGTTTTTT,CASGLAGNPGELFF
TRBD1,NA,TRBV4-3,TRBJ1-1,TGCGCCAGCAGCCAAGAGACAGGGGACATGATCGAAGCTTTCTTT,CASSQETGDMIEAFF
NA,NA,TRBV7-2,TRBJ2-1,TGTGCCAGCAGCTTAAGCGCGGGGTCCTCCTACAATGAGCAGTTCTTC,CASSLSAGSSYNEQFF
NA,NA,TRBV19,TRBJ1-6,TGTGCCAGTAGTATCCGAGACAGAGGCGATTCACCCCTCCACTTT,CASSIRDRGDSPLHF
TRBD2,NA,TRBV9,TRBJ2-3,TGTGCCAGCAGCGTAGGACTAGCGGGGGTCACAGATACGCAGTATTTT,CASSVGLAGVTDTQYF
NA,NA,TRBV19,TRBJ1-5,TGTGCCAGTAAAGAGGGTAATCAGCCCCAGCATTTT,CASKEGNQPQHF
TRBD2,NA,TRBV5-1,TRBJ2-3,TGCGCCAGCAGCTTGGCTAGCGGGGGAGCCACAGATACGCAGTATTTT,CASSLASGGATDTQYF
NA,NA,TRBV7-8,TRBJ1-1,TGTGCCAGCAGCCCGCGTAGACTGACCACTGAAGCTTTCTTT,CASSPRRLTTEAFF
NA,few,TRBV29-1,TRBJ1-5,TGCAGCGTTTCCCCAGGGGGCAATCAGCCCCAGCATTTT,CSVSPGGNQPQHF
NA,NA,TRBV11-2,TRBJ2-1,TGTGCCAGCAGTTTGCTCACTAGCCTTACGTCCTACAATGAGCAGTTCTTC,CASSLLTSLTSYNEQFF
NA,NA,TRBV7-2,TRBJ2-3,TGTGCTGTTAAGTCAGCAGATACGCAGTATTTT,CAVKSADTQYF
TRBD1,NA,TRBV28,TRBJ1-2,TGTGCCAGCAGTTTCTACCACAGGGGGAACTATGGCTACACCTTC,CASSFYHRGNYGYTF
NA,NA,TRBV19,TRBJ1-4,TGTGCCAGTAGTCTATCAAGGGGTGGTGAAAAACTGTTTTTT,CASSLSRGGEKLFF
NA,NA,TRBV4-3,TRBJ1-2,TGCGCCAGCAGCCAAGATCAGTATGGCAGCTACACCTTC,CASSQDQYGSYTF
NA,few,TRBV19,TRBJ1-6,TGTGCCAGTAGTTTCAGCTCCTATAATTCACCCCTCCACTTT,CASSFSSYNSPLHF
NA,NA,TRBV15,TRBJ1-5,TGTGCCACCAGCAGAGCCCAGGTGGGTCAGCCCCAGCATTTT,CATSRAQVGQPQHF
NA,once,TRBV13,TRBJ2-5,TGTGCCAGCAGCTCCCCGCTTGAGGGCGGAGAGACCCAGTACTTC,CASSSPLEGGETQYF
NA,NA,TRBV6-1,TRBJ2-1,TGTGCCAGCAGTGAATCTTTCGATGAGCAGTTCTTC,CASSESFDEQFF
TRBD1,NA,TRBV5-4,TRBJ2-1,TGTGCCAGCAGCTTTTGGGGACAGGAGGTCTACAATGAGCAGTTCTTC,CASSFWGQEVYNEQFF
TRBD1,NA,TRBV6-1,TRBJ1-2,TGTGCCAGCATCGGACAGGGGGCCGACTATGGCTACACCTTC,CASIGQGADYGYTF
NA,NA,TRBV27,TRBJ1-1,TGTGCCAGCAGTAGAGGGAGGGGGAGCACTGAAGCTTTCTTT,CASSRGRGSTEAFF
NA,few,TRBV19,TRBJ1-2,TGTGCCAGTGGAGACCGGGATAGGGACTTCTATGGCTACACCTTC,CASGDRDRDFYGYTF
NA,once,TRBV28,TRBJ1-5,TGTGCCAGCAGCCCAGGGGTTAATCAGCCCCAGCATTTT,CASSPGVNQPQHF
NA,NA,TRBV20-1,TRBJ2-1,TGCAGTGCTCCGACACAGAATGAGCAGTTCTTC,CSAPTQNEQFF
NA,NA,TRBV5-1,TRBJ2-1,TGCGCCAGCAGCTTCAGGGTCGACTACAATGAGCAGTTCTTC,CASSFRVDYNEQFF
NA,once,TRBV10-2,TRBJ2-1,TGCGCCAGCAGTGAGTGGGAGGGGGGGTACAATGAGCAGTTCTTC,CASSEWEGGYNEQFF
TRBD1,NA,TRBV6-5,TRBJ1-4,TGTGCCAGCAGTTCAGGGGACAGGAATGAAAAACTGTTTTTT,CASSSGDRNEKLFF
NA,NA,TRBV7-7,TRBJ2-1,TGTGCCAGCAGCTTAGAACGACCCGGGGAGCAGTTCTTC,CASSLERPGEQFF
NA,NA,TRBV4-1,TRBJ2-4,TGCGCCAGCAGCCAAGATGGGGGCTTACTAGCCAAAAACATTCAGTACTTC,CASSQDGGLLAKNIQYF
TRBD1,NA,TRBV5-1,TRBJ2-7,TGCGCCAGCAGCTTGGCCTGGGACAGCAGCTCCTACGAGCAGTACTTC,CASSLAWDSSSYEQYF
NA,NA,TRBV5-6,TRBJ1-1,TGTGCCAGCAGCCTGCAGGTTACAGCCTGGGGAGACACTGAAGCTTTCTTT,CASSLQVTAWGDTEAFF